This T cell receptor beta chain was obtained from a study of cytomegalovirus exposure and HLA in healthy donors. It was with 60 Vbeta and 13 Jbeta primers that the PCR ran. Assay: immunoSEQ multiplex PCR; the TCRdb copy retains only in-frame clones and omits some. The profile shows 90,000 to 100,000 clones, 60% to 80% of them singletons. Study-wide findings and caveats: A later analysis revealed that TCR association rates differed between HLA loci, peaking at DRB1 and bottoming out at HLA-C. The investigators catalogued 150 to 200 TCR beta chains as cytomegalovirus-associated. The classifier was said to identify cytomegalovirus status with high specificity and sensitivity.

Comments on this clone: What it binds is unknown.

The germline V and J ends were trimmed by 1 base and 5 bases, with 6 bases remaining between them. This CDR3 region has 13 residues. The germline V gene encodes CDR1 SGHTA and CDR2 FQGNSA. The material sequenced was PBMCs. V gene TRBV7-2 combines with J gene TRBJ1-5; D remains ambiguous. This clonotype originated in a woman aged 55-70 years in good health and CMV-seropositive. For the CDR3, the DNA is TGTGCCAGCAGCTTAGTGTATGATCAGCCCCAGCATTTT. This translates into CASSLVYDQPQHF. Full variable domain (remainder filled in from reference TRBV7-2 and TRBJ1-5): GAGVSQSPSNKVTEKGKDVELRCDPISGHTALYWYRQSLGQGLEFLIYFQGNSAPDKSGLPSDRFSAERTGGSVSTLTIQRTQQEDSAVYLCASSLVYDQPQHFGDGTRLSIL.